The rows below give T cell receptor beta chains drawn from one sample of a study of tumor and adjacent non-tumor tissue in lung cancer. TCRdb ran MiXCR on the multiplex PCR reads and lists one entry per CDR3 protein. The sample records around 200,000 distinct CDR3 sequences, around 70% being singletons. Specimen: lung tumor tissue. The source of these receptors is a man aged 55 to 70 with non-small cell lung cancer. The conserved cysteine and the conserved F or W are not part of the CDR3 here.

v_gene	j_gene	CDR3aa
TRBV20-1	TRBJ2-7	SASITPGYEQY
TRBV11-2	TRBJ2-5	VSSPGLLQETQY
TRBV4-1	TRBJ2-2	VSSRGSGVLF
TRBV20-1	TRBJ2-1	SAKLSVGFYNEQF
TRBV20-1	TRBJ2-3	SATRLAGGEIDTKY
TRBV6-2/TRBV6-3	TRBJ1-2	PSSYLDRVYGYT
TRBV12-3/TRBV12-4	TRBJ2-7	ASSWRTTLYEQY
TRBV29-1	TRBJ2-7	SVEDHSRGQNSYERY
TRBV20-1	TRBJ2-7	SARVPGHPNHEQY
TRBV4-2	TRBJ1-6	ASSQEENSPLH
TRBV30	TRBJ2-7	ACRGQLSYEQY
TRBV10-3	TRBJ2-7	AISESGQGQN
TRBV5-6	TRBJ1-1	ASSFSWGPEAF
TRBV6-2/TRBV6-3	TRBJ2-7	ASRKARNFYEQY
TRBV11-3	TRBJ1-2	VSNSPTSGTNYGYT
TRBV6-2/TRBV6-3	TRBJ2-3	ATRRGTGADTQY
TRBV11-3	TRBJ1-1	SSSSNGEAEAL